The present T cell receptor (beta chain) was sequenced within a study of T cell responses to AZD1222 COVID-19 vaccine (dated by TCRdb to about 2021). Concerning the study at large: Because spike-specific TCR depth and breadth did not differ between the two schedules, AZD1222 recipients who got a second dose at roughly 4 weeks were pooled with those who got a second dose at roughly 12 weeks. A total of 230 to 250 trial participants underwent TCR sequencing, of whom 200 to 220 received two doses of AZD1222 and some 25 received two doses of the MenACWY control vaccine. Enrollment into the trials was organized by age into subgroups of 18-55, 56-69 and 70-plus years, and those subgroups contained roughly 160, 29 and 62 TCR-sequenced participants, respectively.

What the research found in general, with its limitations: Because no day 14 peak-response samples were available, repertoires were characterized only after the peak T cell response. Reportedly, close to half of the unique spike-specific TCRs recognized epitopes lying outside the regions that are mutated in the B.1.351 and B.1.1.7 variants. CD4 TCRs associated with the vaccine covered the entire spike protein, and the dominant responses were in regions 160-218 and 743-854. In the small 56-69-year group, the increase in depth fell short of significance, most likely because of low power. After two AZD1222 doses, spike-specific TCR breadth and depth were significantly higher than at day 0 and than in MenACWY recipients. Conclusions about previously exposed vaccinees are limited because only six or seven AZD1222 recipients were SARS-CoV-2 seropositive at baseline. Most participants were white British and females outnumbered males, and the authors suggested that clonal diversity may have been underestimated.

In the case of this clone: The clone's antigen remains unknown. No clone much larger than this one lies a single base away; base qualities are absent.

V and J lose 5 bases and 6 bases, and a span of 26 bases separates them. Including cysteine and phenylalanine, the CDR3 has 17 amino acids. The sequence is cut down to CDR3 DNA, 51 bases in frame from base 1. Reading the germline V gene (reference sequence) gives CDR1 MNHEY and CDR2 SMNVEV. The CDR3 regions of human TCRbeta chains were analyzed by immunosequencing. The source study handled its data this way. TCRs in the repertoires were compared against a reference library of SARS-CoV-2-specific TCRs that had been generated with the MIRA antigen-specificity platform. Breadth meant the fraction of unique TCRs that were SARS-CoV-2-associated, whereas depth meant the fraction of total T cells that were SARS-CoV-2-associated. Using the MIRA data, every spike-specific TCR was mapped to the spike region that the TCR reacted to and assigned to either a CD4 or a CD8 class. Log10-transformed breadth and depth values were compared by one-way ANOVA with Sidak's multiple comparisons tests. As stored in TCRdb, this immuneACCESS dataset retains in-frame rearrangements with V and J assigned. A fraction of the clones does not appear; measured against another copy, unresolved V genes explain less than half of the discrepancy, and the remainder lacks a known reason. V and J calls and clone size are as listed in that table; D and trimming were resolved from the DNA. Counted in this sample were about 120,000 clones; roughly 84% of them appeared once. Roughly 1.1% of the sample is in the top ten clones.

This sample's time point label indicates: baseline before first vaccination. Samples from vaccinated people were obtained from the UK trials COV001 and COV002, which included a single-blind randomized controlled phase 2/3 trial of AZD1222 (ChAdOx1 nCoV-19) in healthy adults. For TCRbeta chain sequencing, PBMC samples from trial participants were taken at day 0 and at day 28 after the second dose. This sample comprised peripheral blood, obtained on day 0 of AZD1222 vaccination. The receptor comes from an adult in good health. This chain joins TRBV27 to TRBJ2-7; the D segment may tentatively be TRBD1 or TRBD2, each giving 6 matched bases. The nucleotide sequence reads TGTGCCAGCAGTCCAGATTTAGGGGGGCATCAGGCGCGCGAGCAGTACTTC. This is translated as CASSPDLGGHQAREQYF.